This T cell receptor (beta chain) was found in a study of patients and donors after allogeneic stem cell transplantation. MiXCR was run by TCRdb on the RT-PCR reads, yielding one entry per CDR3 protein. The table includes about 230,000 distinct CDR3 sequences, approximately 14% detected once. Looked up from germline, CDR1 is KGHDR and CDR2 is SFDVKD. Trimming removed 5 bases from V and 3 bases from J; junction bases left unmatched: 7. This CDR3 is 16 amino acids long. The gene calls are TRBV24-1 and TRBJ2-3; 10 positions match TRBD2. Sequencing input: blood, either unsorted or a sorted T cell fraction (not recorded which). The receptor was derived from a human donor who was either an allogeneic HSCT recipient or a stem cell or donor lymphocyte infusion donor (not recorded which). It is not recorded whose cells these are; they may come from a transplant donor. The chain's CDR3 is CATSVQLAGLTDTQYF. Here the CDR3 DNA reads TGTGCCACCAGTGTTCAACTAGCGGGGTTAACAGATACGCAGTATTTT.